Detailed here is one TCR beta chain. The sample belongs to a study of T cell responses to AZD1222 COVID-19 vaccine. There are 15 residues in the CDR3. Trimming took 2 bases from V and 4 from J, leaving 14 bases between them. Germline V gene data show CDR1 as KGHSH and CDR2 as LQKENI. Sequencing was performed with immunoSEQ multiplex PCR; in TCRdb, only in-frame clones are kept and a portion is missing. Of about 130,000 clones in the sample, 80% to 90% are singletons; the top ten hold 1.5% to 2%. The TCR originated in an adult in good health. This specimen consisted of peripheral blood, obtained on day 0 of AZD1222 vaccination. This rearrangement joins TRBV18 to TRBJ1-1, with D unclear. DNA of the CDR3: TGTGCCAGCTCACCAAGTCGCGTTGCTGGCACTGAAGCTTTCTTT. Translating it yields CASSPSRVAGTEAFF.